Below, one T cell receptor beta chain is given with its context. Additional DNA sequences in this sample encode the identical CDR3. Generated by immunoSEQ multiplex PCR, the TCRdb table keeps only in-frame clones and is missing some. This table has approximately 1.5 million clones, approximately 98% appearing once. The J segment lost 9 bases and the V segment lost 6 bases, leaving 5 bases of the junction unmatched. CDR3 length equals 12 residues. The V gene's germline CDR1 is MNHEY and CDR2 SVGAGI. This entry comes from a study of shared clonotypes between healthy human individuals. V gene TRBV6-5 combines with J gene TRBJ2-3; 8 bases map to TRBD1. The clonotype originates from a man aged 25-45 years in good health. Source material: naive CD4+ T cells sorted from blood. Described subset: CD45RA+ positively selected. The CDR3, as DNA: TGTGCCAGCAGCTACACAGGGGGAACGCAGTATTTT. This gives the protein CASSYTGGTQYF.